These 14 T cell receptor beta chains came from one sample sequenced in a study of cytomegalovirus exposure and HLA in healthy donors. It was with 60 Vbeta and 13 Jbeta primers that the PCR ran. The table came from immunoSEQ multiplex PCR; TCRdb's copy has only in-frame clones and leaves some out. The profile shows some 200,000 clones, around three quarters of them singletons. Material for sequencing was PBMCs. These receptors were obtained from a woman in her twenties or thirties in good health and CMV-seronegative.

The V gene is TRBV11-2, the J gene TRBJ1-2; D remains ambiguous. Trimming removed 2 bases at V and 7 bases at J, with 14 bases between. The length of the CDR3 is 14 residues. Germline V gene data show CDR1 as SGHAT and CDR2 as FQNNGV. In nucleotides, the CDR3 is TGTGCCAGCAGCTTACTACGGATCCGCGGTGGCTACACCTTC. This codes for CASSLLRIRGGYTF.

The count of this clone is one. The V call is TRBV18, the J call TRBJ2-5; TRBD2 matches at 9 bases. Per germline, CDR1 KGHSH and CDR2 LQKENI. Trimming removed 4 bases from V and 4 bases from J; junction bases left unmatched: 4. The CDR3 has 14 residues. Here the CDR3 reads CASSRSGGGETQYF. CDR3 nucleotide sequence: TGTGCCAGCTCACGTAGCGGGGGCGGAGAGACCCAGTACTTC.

This clone has only one observation. The gene calls are TRBV6-6 and TRBJ1-5, with a weak D call TRBD1 (5 bases). The germline V gene has CDR1 MNHNY and CDR2 SVGAGI (reference sequence). V was clipped by 4 bases and J by 8 bases, with 12 bases between them. There are 13 residues in the CDR3. In DNA form, the CDR3 reads TGTGCCAGCAGTTTTCGGACACAAGAGCCCCAGCATTTT. Translated: CASSFRTQEPQHF.

This clone was seen a single time. This sequence joins TRBV9 and TRBJ1-2; D not certain. Germline V gene lookup returns CDR1 SGDLS and CDR2 YYNGEE. V was clipped by 0 bases and J by 4 bases, with 10 bases between them. This CDR3 contains 14 residues. CDR3 amino acids: CASSVADLGYGYTF. CDR3 coding DNA: TGTGCCAGCAGCGTAGCCGACCTAGGCTATGGCTACACCTTC.

V and J are TRBV5-4 and TRBJ2-1; possible D gene TRBD1, 7 bases. V shed 10 bases and J shed 6 bases, with 11 bases lying between them. The CDR3 runs 11 residues. CDR1 is SGHNT, CDR2 YYREEE, per germline (reference sequence). The CDR3 nucleotides read TGTGCCGCAGGGGGGATCAATGAGCAGTTCTTC. This codes for CAAGGINEQFF.

This clone appeared a few times. The chain joins TRBV27 to TRBJ2-7, with TRBD2 matching over 14 bases. CDR1 MNHEY and CDR2 SMNVEV come from the germline V gene (reference sequence). Losses at the gene ends were 5 bases for V and 4 bases for J; bases not matched to a gene: 4. This CDR3 has 15 amino acids. This chain's CDR3 is CASSTRLAGGYEQYF. CDR3 DNA sequence: TGTGCCAGCAGTACTCGACTAGCGGGGGGGTACGAGCAGTACTTC.

The chain uses TRBV9 and TRBJ2-3, with TRBD2 as a possible D gene (7 bases). Germline V gene lookup returns CDR1 SGDLS and CDR2 YYNGEE. CDR3 length equals 18 residues. V was cut by 4 bases and J by 5 bases, with 26 bases left in between. CDR3 protein: CASSPSMGGTTTLDTQYF. The CDR3 DNA is TGTGCCAGCAGCCCATCAATGGGGGGGACAACCACTCTAGATACGCAGTATTTT. Looking up the rest from reference TRBV9 and TRBJ2-3 gives the full variable domain: DSGVTQTPKHLITATGQRVTLRCSPRSGDLSVYWYQQSLDQGLQFLIQYYNGEERAKGNILERFSAQQFPDLHSELNLSSLELGDSALYFCASSPSMGGTTTLDTQYFGPGTRLTVL.

The chain has TRBV29-1 and TRBJ1-1; D is uncertain. Germline loops: CDR1 SQVTM, CDR2 ANQGSEA. V lost 8 bases and J 0 bases, leaving 13 bases between the germline ends. The CDR3 spans 13 residues. This chain's CDR3 is CSITELMNTEAFF. The CDR3 DNA reads as TGCAGCATCACGGAGCTTATGAACACTGAAGCTTTCTTT.

The chain links TRBV27 to TRBJ1-5, with D possibly being TRBD1 (6 bases). CDR3 length: 16 amino acids. V lost 5 bases and J lost 7, with 21 bases in between. Germline-derived CDR1 and CDR2 are MNHEY and SMNVEV (reference sequence). Here the CDR3 reads CASSPWGQGVSQPQHF. CDR3 bases: TGTGCCAGCAGTCCTTGGGGACAAGGGGTCAGCCAGCCCCAGCATTTT.

The chain links TRBV10-1 to TRBJ1-1; no reliable D call. Germline V lookup: CDR1 WNHNN, CDR2 SYGVQD (reference sequence). The CDR3 is 14 amino acids. The germline V and J ends were trimmed by 3 bases and 4 bases, with 12 bases remaining between them. The CDR3 region has the DNA TGCGCCAGCAGTGAAGGCGGTTTTGGCACTGAAGCTTTCTTT. Protein: CASSEGGFGTEAFF.

The chain employs TRBV5-6 and TRBJ2-1; D is unresolved. CDR1 SGHDT and CDR2 YYEEEE come from the germline V gene. The CDR3 is 15 amino acids. Trimming shortened V by 0 bases and J by 4 bases, and 11 bases separated the two germline ends. CDR3 in amino acids: CASSLDLSTYNEQFF. In DNA form, the CDR3 reads TGTGCCAGCAGCTTGGATTTGTCCACTTACAATGAGCAGTTCTTC.

This chain links TRBV6-4 with TRBJ2-7; tentatively, D is TRBD1 (5 bases). The CDR3 runs 17 residues. Germline loops: CDR1 MRHNA, CDR2 SNTAGT. V lost 3 bases, J lost 5 bases, and 23 bases lay in between. The CDR3 loop reads CASSELTTADSRDEQYF. The CDR3 bases are TGTGCCAGCAGTGAATTGACGACAGCTGACTCTCGGGACGAGCAGTACTTC.

The J gene is TRBJ1-1, the V gene TRBV6-5, with D maybe TRBD1 (6 bases). CDR1 is MNHEY, CDR2 SVGAGI, per germline. There are 16 residues in the CDR3. V was clipped by 2 bases and J by 4 bases, with 17 bases between them. Here the CDR3 DNA reads TGTGCCAGCAGTTACCGGTTGAGGGGGAGCGGCACTGAAGCTTTCTTT. Protein product: CASSYRLRGSGTEAFF.

The chain couples TRBV2 to TRBJ2-7; TRBD2 agrees at 10 bases. The germline V gene has CDR1 SNHLY and CDR2 FYNNEI. This CDR3 comprises 15 residues. Trimming removed 6 bases from V and 3 bases from J; junction bases left unmatched: 8. CDR3 in amino acids: CASRGTSGAYYEQYF. The CDR3 DNA sequence: TGTGCCAGCAGGGGCACTAGCGGGGCCTACTACGAGCAGTACTTC.